One and the same sample provided the 19 T cell receptor beta chains below, sequenced in a study of monozygotic twins with cystic fibrosis. The protocol was immunoSEQ multiplex PCR, while the TCRdb copy is restricted to in-frame clones and leaves out a portion. The sample lists about 14,000 clones, approximately 92% occurring once. What was sequenced was blood. These receptor sequences come from a girl aged 2 to 9 with cystic fibrosis.

This chain links TRBV7-3 with TRBJ2-7, with 8 bases identical to TRBD1. Germline CDR1 and CDR2: SGHTA and FQGTGA. The CDR3 runs to 15 residues. V was clipped by 5 bases and J by 3 bases; unmatched bases: 9. Written as DNA, the CDR3 is TGTGCCAGCAGCGAACACCCGGGACAGGTCTACGAGCAGTACTTC. Its protein product is CASSEHPGQVYEQYF.

The CDR3 sequence is CASSGGGRAFTQYF. The CDR3 nucleotides are TGTGCCAGCAGTGGGGGCGGGAGGGCCTTTACGCAGTATTTT. This chain uses TRBV6-1 with TRBJ2-3; the match to TRBD2 covers 9 bases. Germline V gene lookup returns CDR1 MNHNS and CDR2 SASEGT. This CDR3 is 14 amino acids long. V shed 4 bases and J 8 bases; nucleotides not matched to a gene: 7.

The chain links TRBV5-4 to TRBJ2-3; TRBD1 matches 10 bases. Germline assignment: CDR1 SGHNT and CDR2 YYREEE (reference sequence). Unmatched junction bases numbered 3, after V lost 3 bases and J lost 5 bases. The CDR3 length is 14 residues. The DNA for the CDR3 is TGTGCCAGCAGCTCAGGACAGGGGGTAGATACGCAGTATTTT. It specifies CASSSGQGVDTQYF.

The rearrangement joins TRBV9 to TRBJ2-7; 8 bases are a match to TRBD2. Trimming at V came to 0 bases and at J to 6 bases, leaving 8 bases not matched to a gene. Germline V gene lookup returns CDR1 SGDLS and CDR2 YYNGEE. The CDR3 consists of 15 residues. CDR3 nucleotides: TGTGCCAGCAGCGTAGGATTCGGGAGGGCCTTCGAGCAGTACTTC. Its translation: CASSVGFGRAFEQYF.

The rearrangement links TRBV6-6 to TRBJ2-4; TRBD2 aligns across 10 bases. V was pared by 5 bases and J by 5 bases, with 6 bases of the junction left unmatched. From germline, CDR1 is MNHNY and CDR2 SVGAGI (reference sequence). The CDR3 is 15 amino acids. The CDR3 reads CASSGIAGGENIQYF. The CDR3 nucleotides are TGTGCCAGCAGTGGTATAGCGGGAGGCGAAAACATTCAGTACTTC.

The rearrangement links TRBV29-1 to TRBJ2-1, with unresolved D. Looked up from germline, CDR1 is SQVTM and CDR2 is ANQGSEA. Trimming stripped 6 bases from V and 10 bases from J, with 10 bases between. The CDR3 length is 10 residues. The CDR3: CSVGLGEQFF. The DNA of the CDR3 is TGCAGCGTGGGGTTGGGCGAGCAGTTCTTC.

The chain uses TRBV2 and TRBJ1-2; 8 bases line up with TRBD1. CDR1 SNHLY and CDR2 FYNNEI come from the germline V gene. The CDR3 covers 17 residues. Germline trimming cut 7 bases from V and 3 bases from J; bases unmatched to any gene: 16. The CDR3 coding sequence is TGTGCCAGCATTCTCTTTCCCCCAGGGACAGGCTACTATGGCTACACCTTC. Its translation is CASILFPPGTGYYGYTF.

The rearrangement uses TRBV20-1 and TRBJ2-5; D is undetermined. Germline CDR1 is DFQATT and CDR2 is SNEGSKA (reference sequence). The CDR3 has 10 amino acids. Trimming stripped 6 bases from V and 5 bases from J, with 7 bases between. CDR3 in amino acids: CSAPHETQYF. Here the CDR3 DNA reads TGCAGTGCCCCACACGAGACCCAGTACTTC.

The DNA of the CDR3 is TGCGCCAGCAGCTTGGCCAGACTGACCGGGGAGCTGTTTTTT. Translated, it gives CASSLARLTGELFF. V and J are TRBV5-1 and TRBJ2-2; D call uncertain. The length of the CDR3 is 14 residues. Germline loops: CDR1 SGHRS, CDR2 YFSETQ. V shed 0 bases and J shed 5 bases, with 8 bases lying between them.

This clone occurred a few times. The V gene is TRBV9, the J gene TRBJ2-1; TRBD1 might be the D (5 bases). CDR1 is SGDLS, CDR2 YYNGEE, per germline. Trimming pared 0 bases from V and 8 bases from J, leaving 12 bases between. The CDR3 loop spans 14 amino acids. CDR3 DNA: TGTGCCAGCAGCGTAGGCAGGGCCAGGGATGAGCAGTTCTTC. Translation: CASSVGRARDEQFF.

CDR3 DNA: TGTGCCAGGAGGAGCGGGGCTAGCACAGATACGCAGTATTTT. It codes for CARRSGASTDTQYF. The chain joins TRBV2 to TRBJ2-3; 7 nucleotides agree with TRBD2. V lost 9 bases, J lost 0 bases, and 6 bases stayed unmatched. Germline CDR1 and CDR2: SNHLY and FYNNEI. This CDR3 region has 14 residues. Based on the CDR3 plus reference TRBV2 and TRBJ2-3, the full variable domain is EPEVTQTPSHQVTQMGQEVILRCVPISNHLYFYWYRQILGQKVEFLVSFYNNEISEKSEIFDDQFSVERPDGSNFTLKIRSTKLEDSAMYFCARRSGASTDTQYFGPGTRLTVL.

The chain recombines TRBV29-1 with TRBJ1-2; 7 bases align to TRBD1. The germline V gene encodes CDR1 SQVTM and CDR2 ANQGSEA. CDR3 size: 12 residues. V gave up 6 bases and J gave up 2 bases; unmatched junction bases: 3. The CDR3 loop reads CSVAGQNYGYTF. The CDR3 DNA reads as TGCAGCGTCGCGGGACAGAACTATGGCTACACCTTC.

The chain uses TRBV6-4 and TRBJ2-1, with D unclear. The CDR3 extends over 13 amino acids. V gave up 5 bases and J gave up 4 bases, with 9 bases separating them. Germline V gene lookup returns CDR1 MRHNA and CDR2 SNTAGT. The CDR3 here is CASSLTHYNEQFF. In DNA, the CDR3 is TGTGCCAGCAGTTTGACACATTACAATGAGCAGTTCTTC.

The rearrangement links TRBV6-1 to TRBJ2-2; D remains unclear. CDR3 length: 11 residues. V was clipped by 8 bases and J by 5 bases, with 6 bases between them. CDR1 is MNHNS, CDR2 SASEGT, per germline. This CDR3 reads CASWVTGELFF. In DNA form, the CDR3 reads TGTGCCAGCTGGGTTACCGGGGAGCTGTTTTTT.

J is TRBJ2-1 and V is TRBV5-1, with 10 bases fitting TRBD2. V was pared by 0 bases and J by 8 bases, with 8 bases of the junction left unmatched. In germline, CDR1 is SGHRS, CDR2 YFSETQ. The CDR3 runs to 16 residues. The CDR3 DNA is TGCGCCAGCAGCTTGGCGGTAGCGGGAGGTAAGGATGAGCAGTTCTTC. The encoded protein is CASSLAVAGGKDEQFF.

The gene calls are TRBV7-9 and TRBJ1-2, with D uncertain. Germline CDR1 is SEHNR and CDR2 is FQNEAQ (reference sequence). V lost 7 bases and J 6 bases, leaving 12 bases between the germline ends. The CDR3 is made up of 12 amino acids. CDR3 bases: TGTGCCAGCACCCCGACGAGTGATGGCTACACCTTC. Translated, it gives CASTPTSDGYTF.

The chain carries TRBV10-3 and TRBJ2-7; possibly TRBD1 for D (6 bases). V lost 5 bases and J 3 bases, leaving 11 bases between the germline ends. The CDR3 loop spans 13 amino acids. Germline V CDR1 and CDR2: ENHRY, SYGVKD. Written as DNA, the CDR3 is TGTGCCATCAGTACAGGGTCCGACTACGAGCAGTACTTC. It specifies CAISTGSDYEQYF.

This rearrangement joins TRBV7-9 to TRBJ2-1; D is unresolved. Germline assignment: CDR1 SEHNR and CDR2 FQNEAQ (reference sequence). Trimming shortened V by 2 bases and J by 8 bases, and 13 bases separated the two germline ends. The CDR3 covers 14 residues. The CDR3 coding sequence is TGTGCCAGCAGCTTACGAGGCGACGTGGATGAGCAGTTCTTC. Residues: CASSLRGDVDEQFF.

The chain employs TRBV19 and TRBJ2-7, with 11 bases fitting TRBD2. Germline V CDR1 and CDR2: LNHDA, SQIVND (reference sequence). J gave up 0 bases and V 4 bases, and 2 bases lay outside the gene matches. The CDR3 consists of 15 residues. The CDR3 nucleotides are TGTGCCAGTAGTACCACTAGCGGGGGCTCCTACGAGCAGTACTTC. Amino acids: CASSTTSGGSYEQYF.